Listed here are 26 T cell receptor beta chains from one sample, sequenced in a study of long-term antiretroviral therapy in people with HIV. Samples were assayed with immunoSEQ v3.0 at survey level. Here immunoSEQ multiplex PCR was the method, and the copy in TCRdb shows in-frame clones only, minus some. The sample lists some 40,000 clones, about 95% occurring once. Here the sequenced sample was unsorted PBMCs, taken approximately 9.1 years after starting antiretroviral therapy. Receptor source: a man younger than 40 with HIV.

CDR3 DNA sequence: TGTGCCAGCAGTTTATCTGGGGAGCATGAAAAACTGTTTTTT. Protein sequence: CASSLSGEHEKLFF. The genes are TRBV27 and TRBJ1-4; D is unclear. The germline CDR1 and CDR2 sequences are MNHEY and SMNVEV (reference sequence). Trimming cost V 0 bases and J 6 bases, with 8 bases left between them. This CDR3 has 14 amino acids.

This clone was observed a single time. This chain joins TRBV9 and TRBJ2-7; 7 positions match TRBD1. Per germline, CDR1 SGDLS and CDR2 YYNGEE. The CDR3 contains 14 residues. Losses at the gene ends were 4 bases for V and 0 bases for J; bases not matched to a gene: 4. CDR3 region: CASSTWDSSYEQYF. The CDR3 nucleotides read TGTGCCAGCAGCACCTGGGACAGCTCCTACGAGCAGTACTTC.

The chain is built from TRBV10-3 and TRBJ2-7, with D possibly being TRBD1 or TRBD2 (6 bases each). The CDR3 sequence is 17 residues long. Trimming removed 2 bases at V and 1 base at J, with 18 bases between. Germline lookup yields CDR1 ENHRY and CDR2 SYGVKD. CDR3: CAISEGPETGRSYEQYV. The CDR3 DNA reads TGTGCCATCAGTGAGGGCCCGGAAACAGGGAGGTCCTACGAGCAGTACGTC.

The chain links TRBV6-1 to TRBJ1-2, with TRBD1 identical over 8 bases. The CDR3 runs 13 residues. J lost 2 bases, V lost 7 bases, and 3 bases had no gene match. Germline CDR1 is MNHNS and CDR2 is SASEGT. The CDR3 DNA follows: TGTGCCAGCAATTGGGACAGGAACTATGGCTACACCTTC. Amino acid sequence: CASNWDRNYGYTF.

The CDR3 region is CASSLLGGTTDTQYF. CDR3 bases: TGTGCCAGCAGCTTACTGGGCGGAACCACAGATACGCAGTATTTT. The gene calls are TRBV7-8 and TRBJ2-3; D is unclear. V dropped 2 bases and J dropped 2 bases, with 11 bases sitting between them. Germline lookup yields CDR1 SGHVS and CDR2 FQNEAQ. The CDR3 is 15 residues long.

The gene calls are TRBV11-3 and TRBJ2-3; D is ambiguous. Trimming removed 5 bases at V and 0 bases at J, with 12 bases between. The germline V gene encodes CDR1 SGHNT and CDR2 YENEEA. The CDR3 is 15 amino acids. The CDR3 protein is CASSKADTSTDTQYF. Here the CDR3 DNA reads TGTGCCAGCAGCAAGGCCGACACCAGCACAGATACGCAGTATTTT. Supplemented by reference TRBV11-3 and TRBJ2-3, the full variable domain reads EAGVVQSPRYKIIEKKQPVAFWCNPISGHNTLYWYLQNLGQGPELLIRYENEEAVDDSQLPKDRFSAERLKGVDSTLKIQPAELGDSAVYLCASSKADTSTDTQYFGPGTRLTVL.

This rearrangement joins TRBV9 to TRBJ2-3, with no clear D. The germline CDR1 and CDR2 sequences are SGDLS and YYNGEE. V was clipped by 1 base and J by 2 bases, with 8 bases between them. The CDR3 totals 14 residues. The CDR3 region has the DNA TGTGCCAGCAGCGTAACCACCTACACAGATACGCAGTATTTT. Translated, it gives CASSVTTYTDTQYF.

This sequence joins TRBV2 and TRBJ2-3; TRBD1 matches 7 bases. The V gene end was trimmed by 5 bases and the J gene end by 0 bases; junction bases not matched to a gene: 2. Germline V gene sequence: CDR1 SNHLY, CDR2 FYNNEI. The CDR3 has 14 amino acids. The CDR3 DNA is TGTGCCAGCAGTACGGGACAGAGCACAGATACGCAGTATTTT. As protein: CASSTGQSTDTQYF. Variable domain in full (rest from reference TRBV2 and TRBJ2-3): EPEVTQTPSHQVTQMGQEVILRCVPISNHLYFYWYRQILGQKVEFLVSFYNNEISEKSEIFDDQFSVERPDGSNFTLKIRSTKLEDSAMYFCASSTGQSTDTQYFGPGTRLTVL.

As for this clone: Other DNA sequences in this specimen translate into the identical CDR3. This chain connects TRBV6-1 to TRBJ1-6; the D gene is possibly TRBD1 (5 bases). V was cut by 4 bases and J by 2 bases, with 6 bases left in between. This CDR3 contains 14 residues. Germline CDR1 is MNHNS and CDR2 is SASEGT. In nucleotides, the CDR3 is TGTGCCAGCAGTGCGGGGCCCTATAATTCACCCCTCCACTTT. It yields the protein CASSAGPYNSPLHF.

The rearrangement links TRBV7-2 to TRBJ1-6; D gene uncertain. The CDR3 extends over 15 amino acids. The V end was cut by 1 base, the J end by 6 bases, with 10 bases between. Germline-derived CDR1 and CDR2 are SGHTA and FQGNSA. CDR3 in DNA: TGTGCCAGCAGCTTAGGAGGGTACGGTAATTCACCCCTCCACTTT. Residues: CASSLGGYGNSPLHF.

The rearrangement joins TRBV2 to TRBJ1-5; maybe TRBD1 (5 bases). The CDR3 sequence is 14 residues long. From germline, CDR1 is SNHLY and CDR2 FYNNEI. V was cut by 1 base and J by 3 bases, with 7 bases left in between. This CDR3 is CASSEGGPNQPQHF. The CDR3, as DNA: TGTGCCAGCAGTGAAGGGGGACCCAATCAGCCCCAGCATTTT.

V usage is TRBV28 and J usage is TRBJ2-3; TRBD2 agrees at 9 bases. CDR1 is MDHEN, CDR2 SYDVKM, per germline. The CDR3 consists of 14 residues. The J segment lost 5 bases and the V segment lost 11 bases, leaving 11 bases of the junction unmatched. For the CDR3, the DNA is TGTGCCGGAAAAGGCGGGGGGGCTAAAGATACGCAGTATTTT. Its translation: CAGKGGGAKDTQYF. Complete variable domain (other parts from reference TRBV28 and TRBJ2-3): DVKVTQSSRYLVKRTGEKVFLECVQDMDHENMFWYRQDPGLGLRLIYFSYDVKMKEKGDIPEGYSVSREKKERFSLILESASTNQTSMYLCAGKGGGAKDTQYFGPGTRLTVL.

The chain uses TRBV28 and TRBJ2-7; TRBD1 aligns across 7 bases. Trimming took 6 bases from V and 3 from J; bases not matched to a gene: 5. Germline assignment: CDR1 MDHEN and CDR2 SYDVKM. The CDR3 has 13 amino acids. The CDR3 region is CASSTGQVYEQYF. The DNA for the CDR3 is TGTGCCAGCAGCACCGGACAGGTCTACGAGCAGTACTTC.

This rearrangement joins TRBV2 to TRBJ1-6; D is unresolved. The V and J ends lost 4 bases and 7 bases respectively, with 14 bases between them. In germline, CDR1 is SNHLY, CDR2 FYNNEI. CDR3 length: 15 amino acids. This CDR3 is CASSGRGSENSPLHF. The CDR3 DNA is TGTGCCAGCAGTGGTCGGGGATCGGAGAATTCACCCCTCCACTTT.

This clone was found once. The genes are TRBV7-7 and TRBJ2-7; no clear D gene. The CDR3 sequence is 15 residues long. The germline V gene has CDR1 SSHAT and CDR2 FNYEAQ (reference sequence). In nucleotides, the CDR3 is TGTGCTAGCAGCCCCCCATGTAATCGAATGGCCGAGCAGTACGTC. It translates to CASSPPCNRMAEQYV.

The CDR3 nucleotides read TGTGCCAGCAGCAGCACATACCACGGGTCAGAGCTGCCGGGAGAGACCCAGTACTTC. This codes for CASSSTYHGSELPGETQYF. The chain recombines TRBV7-6 with TRBJ2-5; unclear D gene. The CDR3 length is 19 residues. V dropped 5 bases and J dropped 4 bases, with 29 bases sitting between them. Looked up from germline, CDR1 is SGHVS and CDR2 is FNYEAQ.

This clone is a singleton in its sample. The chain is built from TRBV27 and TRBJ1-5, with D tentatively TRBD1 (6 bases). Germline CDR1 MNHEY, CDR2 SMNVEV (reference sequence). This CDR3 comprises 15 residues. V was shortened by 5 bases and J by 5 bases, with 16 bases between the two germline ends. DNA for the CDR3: TGTGCCAGCAGTCTCTTGGGGGGGCGGTATCAGCCCCAGCATTTT. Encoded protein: CASSLLGGRYQPQHF.

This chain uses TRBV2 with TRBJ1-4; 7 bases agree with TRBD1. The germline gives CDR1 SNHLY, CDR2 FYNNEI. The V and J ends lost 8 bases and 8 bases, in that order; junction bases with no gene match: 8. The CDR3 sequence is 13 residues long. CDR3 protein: CASYARGVEKLFF. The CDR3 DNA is TGTGCCAGCTACGCCAGGGGGGTGGAAAAACTGTTTTTT.

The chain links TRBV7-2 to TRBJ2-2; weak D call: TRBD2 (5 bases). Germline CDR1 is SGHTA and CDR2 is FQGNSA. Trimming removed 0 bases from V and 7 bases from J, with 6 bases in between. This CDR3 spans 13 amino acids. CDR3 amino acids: CASSLASGGELFF. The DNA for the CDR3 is TGTGCCAGCAGCTTAGCCAGCGGCGGGGAGCTGTTTTTT. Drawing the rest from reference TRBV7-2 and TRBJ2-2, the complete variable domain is GAGVSQSPSNKVTEKGKDVELRCDPISGHTALYWYRQSLGQGLEFLIYFQGNSAPDKSGLPSDRFSAERTGGSVSTLTIQRTQQEDSAVYLCASSLASGGELFFGEGSRLTVL.

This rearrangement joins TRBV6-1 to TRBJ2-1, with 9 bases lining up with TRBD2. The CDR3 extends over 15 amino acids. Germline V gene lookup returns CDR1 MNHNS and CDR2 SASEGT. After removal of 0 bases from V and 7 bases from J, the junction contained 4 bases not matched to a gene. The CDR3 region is CASSEAATSGNEQFF. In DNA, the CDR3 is TGTGCCAGCAGTGAAGCTGCCACTAGCGGGAATGAGCAGTTCTTC.

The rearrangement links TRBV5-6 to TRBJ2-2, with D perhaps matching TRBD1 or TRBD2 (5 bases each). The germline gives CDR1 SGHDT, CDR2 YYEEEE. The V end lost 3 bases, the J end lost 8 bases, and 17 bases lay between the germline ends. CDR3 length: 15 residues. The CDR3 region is CASSWGYRTRGELFF. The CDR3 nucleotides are TGTGCCAGCAGCTGGGGATACAGGACTCGGGGGGAGCTGTTTTTT. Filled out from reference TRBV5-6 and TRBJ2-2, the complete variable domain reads DAGVTQSPTHLIKTRGQQVTLRCSPKSGHDTVSWYQQALGQGPQFIFQYYEEEERQRGNFPDRFSGHQFPNYSSELNVNALLLGDSALYLCASSWGYRTRGELFFGEGSRLTVL.

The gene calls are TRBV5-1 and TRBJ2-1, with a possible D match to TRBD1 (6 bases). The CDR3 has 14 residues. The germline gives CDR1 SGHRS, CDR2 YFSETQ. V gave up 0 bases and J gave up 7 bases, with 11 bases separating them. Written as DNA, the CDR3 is TGCGCCAGCAGCTTGGGCTCAGGGGAAAATGAGCAGTTCTTC. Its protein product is CASSLGSGENEQFF.

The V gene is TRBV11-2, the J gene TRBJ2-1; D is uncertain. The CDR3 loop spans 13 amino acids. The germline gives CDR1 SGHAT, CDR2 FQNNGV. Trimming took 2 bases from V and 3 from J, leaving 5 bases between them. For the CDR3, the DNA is TGTGCCAGCAGCTTAAGACTCTACAATGAGCAGTTCTTC. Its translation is CASSLRLYNEQFF.

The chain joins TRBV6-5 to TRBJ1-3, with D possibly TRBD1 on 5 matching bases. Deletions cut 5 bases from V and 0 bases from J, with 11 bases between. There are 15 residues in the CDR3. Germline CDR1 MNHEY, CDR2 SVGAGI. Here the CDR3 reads CASSPGPSSGNTIYF. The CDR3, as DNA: TGTGCCAGCAGTCCGGGGCCGAGCTCTGGAAACACCATATATTTT.

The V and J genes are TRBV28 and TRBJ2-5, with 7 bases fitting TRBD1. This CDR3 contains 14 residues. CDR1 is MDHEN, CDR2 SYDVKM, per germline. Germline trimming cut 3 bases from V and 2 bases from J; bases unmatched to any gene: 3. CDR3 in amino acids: CASSFRDRQETQYF. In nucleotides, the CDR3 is TGTGCCAGCAGTTTTCGGGACAGACAAGAGACCCAGTACTTC.

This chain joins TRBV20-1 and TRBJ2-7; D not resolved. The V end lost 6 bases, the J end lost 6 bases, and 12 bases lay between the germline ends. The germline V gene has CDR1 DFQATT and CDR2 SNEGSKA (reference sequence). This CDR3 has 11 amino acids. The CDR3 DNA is TGCAGTGCCACACCGGGTTCCGAGCAGTACTTC. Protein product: CSATPGSEQYF.